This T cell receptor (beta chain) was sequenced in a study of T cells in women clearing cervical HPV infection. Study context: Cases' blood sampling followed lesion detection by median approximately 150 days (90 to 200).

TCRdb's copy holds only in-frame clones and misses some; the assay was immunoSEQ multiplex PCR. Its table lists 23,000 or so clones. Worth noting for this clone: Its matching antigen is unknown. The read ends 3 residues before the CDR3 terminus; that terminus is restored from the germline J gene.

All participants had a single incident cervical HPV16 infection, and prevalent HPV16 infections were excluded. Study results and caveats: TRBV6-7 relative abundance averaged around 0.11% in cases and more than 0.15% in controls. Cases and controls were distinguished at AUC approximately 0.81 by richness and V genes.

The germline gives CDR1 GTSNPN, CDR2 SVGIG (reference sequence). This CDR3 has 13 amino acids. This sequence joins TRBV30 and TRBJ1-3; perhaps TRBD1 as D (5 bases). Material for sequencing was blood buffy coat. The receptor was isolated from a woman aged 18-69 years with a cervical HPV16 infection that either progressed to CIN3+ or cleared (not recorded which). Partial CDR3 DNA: TGTGCCTGGAGTGAAGGGAGGGGCCAGAGG. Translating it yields CAWSEGRGQR. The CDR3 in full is CAWSEGRGQRIYF.